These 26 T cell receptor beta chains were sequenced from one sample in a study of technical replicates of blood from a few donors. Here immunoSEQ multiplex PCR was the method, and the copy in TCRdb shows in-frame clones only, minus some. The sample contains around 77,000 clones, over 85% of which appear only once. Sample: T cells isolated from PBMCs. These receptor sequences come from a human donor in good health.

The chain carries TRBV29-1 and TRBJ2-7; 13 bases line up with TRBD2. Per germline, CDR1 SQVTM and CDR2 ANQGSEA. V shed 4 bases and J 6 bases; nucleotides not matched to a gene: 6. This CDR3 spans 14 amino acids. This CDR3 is CSVVLAGGVTEQYF. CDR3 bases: TGCAGCGTTGTACTAGCGGGAGGGGTAACCGAGCAGTACTTC.

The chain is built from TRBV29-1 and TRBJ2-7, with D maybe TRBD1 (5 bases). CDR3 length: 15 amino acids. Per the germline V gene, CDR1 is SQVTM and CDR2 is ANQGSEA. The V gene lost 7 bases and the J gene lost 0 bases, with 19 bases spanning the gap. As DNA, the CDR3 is TGCAGCGCCGAACCCCAGGGTTTAGGCTCCTACGAGCAGTACTTC. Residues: CSAEPQGLGSYEQYF.

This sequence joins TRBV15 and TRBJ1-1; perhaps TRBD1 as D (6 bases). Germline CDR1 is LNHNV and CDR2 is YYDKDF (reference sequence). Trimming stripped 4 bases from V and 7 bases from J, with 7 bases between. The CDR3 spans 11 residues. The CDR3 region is CATSKDSEAFF. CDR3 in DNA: TGTGCCACCAGCAAGGACAGTGAAGCTTTCTTT.

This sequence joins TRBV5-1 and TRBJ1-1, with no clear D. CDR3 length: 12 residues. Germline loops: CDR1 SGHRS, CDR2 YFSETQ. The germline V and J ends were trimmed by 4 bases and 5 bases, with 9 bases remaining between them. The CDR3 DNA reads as TGCGCCAGCAGCCCACAAACAACTGAAGCTTTCTTT. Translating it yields CASSPQTTEAFF.

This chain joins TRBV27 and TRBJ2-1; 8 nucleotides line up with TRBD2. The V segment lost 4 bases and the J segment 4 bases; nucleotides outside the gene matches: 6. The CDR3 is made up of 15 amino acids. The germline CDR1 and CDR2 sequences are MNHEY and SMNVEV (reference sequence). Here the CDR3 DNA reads TGTGCCAGCAGTTCGAGCGGGAGTTCATACAATGAGCAGTTCTTC. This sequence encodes CASSSSGSSYNEQFF.

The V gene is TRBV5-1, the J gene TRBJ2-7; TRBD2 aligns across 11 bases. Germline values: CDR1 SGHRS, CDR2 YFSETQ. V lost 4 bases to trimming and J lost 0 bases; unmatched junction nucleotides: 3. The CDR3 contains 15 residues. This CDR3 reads CASSETSGTSYEQYF. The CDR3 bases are TGCGCCAGCAGCGAGACTAGCGGGACCTCCTACGAGCAGTACTTC.

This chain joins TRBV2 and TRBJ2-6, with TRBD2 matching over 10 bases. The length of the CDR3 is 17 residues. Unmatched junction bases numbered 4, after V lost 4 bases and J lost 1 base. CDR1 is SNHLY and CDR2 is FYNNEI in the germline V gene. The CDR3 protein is CASSGVAGGSGANVLTF. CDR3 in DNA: TGTGCCAGCAGTGGGGTAGCGGGGGGATCTGGGGCCAACGTCCTGACTTTC.

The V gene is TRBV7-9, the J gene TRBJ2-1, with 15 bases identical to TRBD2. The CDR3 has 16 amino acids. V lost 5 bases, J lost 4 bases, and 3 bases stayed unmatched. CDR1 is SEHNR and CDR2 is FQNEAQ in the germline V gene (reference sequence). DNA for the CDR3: TGTGCCAGCAGCAATGGGACTAGCGGGAGGTACAATGAGCAGTTCTTC. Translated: CASSNGTSGRYNEQFF.

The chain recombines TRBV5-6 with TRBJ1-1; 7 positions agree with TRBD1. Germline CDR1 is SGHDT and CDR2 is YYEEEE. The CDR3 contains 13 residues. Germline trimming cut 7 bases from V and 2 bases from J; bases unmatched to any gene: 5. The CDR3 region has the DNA TGTGCCAGCGGGGGACAGTCTAACACTGAAGCTTTCTTT. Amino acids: CASGGQSNTEAFF.

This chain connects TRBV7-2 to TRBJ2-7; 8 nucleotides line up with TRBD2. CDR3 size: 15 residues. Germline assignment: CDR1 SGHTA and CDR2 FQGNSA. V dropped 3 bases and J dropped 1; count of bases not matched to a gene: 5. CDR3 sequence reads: CASSFTSGVSYEQYF. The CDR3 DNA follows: TGTGCCAGCAGCTTTACTAGCGGAGTTTCCTACGAGCAGTACTTC. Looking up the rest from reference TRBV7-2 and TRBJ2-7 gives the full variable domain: GAGVSQSPSNKVTEKGKDVELRCDPISGHTALYWYRQSLGQGLEFLIYFQGNSAPDKSGLPSDRFSAERTGGSVSTLTIQRTQQEDSAVYLCASSFTSGVSYEQYFGPGTRLTVT.

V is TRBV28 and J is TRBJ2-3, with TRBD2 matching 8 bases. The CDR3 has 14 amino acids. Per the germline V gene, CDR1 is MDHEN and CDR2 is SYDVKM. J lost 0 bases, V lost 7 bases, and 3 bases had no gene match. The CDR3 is CASILAGSTDTQYF. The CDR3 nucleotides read TGTGCCAGCATCTTAGCGGGGAGCACAGATACGCAGTATTTT.

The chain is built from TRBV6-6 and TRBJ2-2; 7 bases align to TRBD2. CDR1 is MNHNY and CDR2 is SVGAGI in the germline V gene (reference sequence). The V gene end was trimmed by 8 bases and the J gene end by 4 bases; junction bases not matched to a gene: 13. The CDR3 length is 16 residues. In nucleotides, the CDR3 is TGTGCCAGCGGCTCTGGGGCGGGGAGGGGCACCGGGGAGCTGTTTTTT. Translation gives CASGSGAGRGTGELFF.

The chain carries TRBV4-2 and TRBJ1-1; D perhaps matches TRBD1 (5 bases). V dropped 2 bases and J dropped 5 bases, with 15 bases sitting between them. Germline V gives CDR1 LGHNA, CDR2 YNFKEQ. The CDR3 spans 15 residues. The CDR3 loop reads CASSQHGGAGTEAFF. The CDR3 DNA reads TGTGCCAGCAGCCAACACGGCGGGGCCGGGACTGAAGCTTTCTTT.

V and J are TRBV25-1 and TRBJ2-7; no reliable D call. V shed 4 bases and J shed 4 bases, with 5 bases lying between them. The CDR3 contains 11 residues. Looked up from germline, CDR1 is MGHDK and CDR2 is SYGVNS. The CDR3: CASSGYYEQYF. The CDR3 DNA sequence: TGTGCCAGCAGTGGTTATTACGAGCAGTACTTC.

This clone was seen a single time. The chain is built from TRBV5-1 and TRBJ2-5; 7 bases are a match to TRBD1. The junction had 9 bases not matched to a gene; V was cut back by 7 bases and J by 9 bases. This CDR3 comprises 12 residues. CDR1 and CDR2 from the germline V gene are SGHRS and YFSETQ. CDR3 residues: CASGTVQKSQYF. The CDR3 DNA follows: TGCGCCAGCGGGACAGTTCAAAAGTCCCAGTACTTC.

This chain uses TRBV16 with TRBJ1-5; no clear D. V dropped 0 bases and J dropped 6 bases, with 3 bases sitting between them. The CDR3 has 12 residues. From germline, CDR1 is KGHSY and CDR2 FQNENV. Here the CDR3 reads CASSQSLQPQHF. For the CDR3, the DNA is TGTGCCAGCAGCCAATCTCTTCAGCCCCAGCATTTT.

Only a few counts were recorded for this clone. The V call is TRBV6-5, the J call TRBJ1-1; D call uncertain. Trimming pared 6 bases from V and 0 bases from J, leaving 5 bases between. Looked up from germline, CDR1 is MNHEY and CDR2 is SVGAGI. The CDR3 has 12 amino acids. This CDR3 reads CASRRVNTEAFF. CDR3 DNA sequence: TGTGCCAGCAGACGAGTGAACACTGAAGCTTTCTTT.

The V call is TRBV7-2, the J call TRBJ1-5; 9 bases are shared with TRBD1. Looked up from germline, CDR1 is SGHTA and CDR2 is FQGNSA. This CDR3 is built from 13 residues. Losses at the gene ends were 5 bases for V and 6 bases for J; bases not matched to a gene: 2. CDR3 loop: CASSLTGGQPQHF. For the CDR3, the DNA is TGTGCCAGCAGCCTGACAGGGGGTCAGCCCCAGCATTTT.

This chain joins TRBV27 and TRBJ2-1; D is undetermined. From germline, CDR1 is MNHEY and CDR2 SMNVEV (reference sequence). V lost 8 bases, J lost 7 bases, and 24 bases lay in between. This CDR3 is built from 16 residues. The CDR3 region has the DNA TGTGCCAGCGGTAGAGTCGGTGGTCACCCTTCGAATGAGCAGTTCTTC. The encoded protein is CASGRVGGHPSNEQFF.

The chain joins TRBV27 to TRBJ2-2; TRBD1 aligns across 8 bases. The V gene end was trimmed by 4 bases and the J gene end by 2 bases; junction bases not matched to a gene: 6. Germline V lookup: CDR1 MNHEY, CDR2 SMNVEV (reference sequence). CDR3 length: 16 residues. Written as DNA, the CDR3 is TGTGCCAGCAGTTCCTGGACAGGGACCAACACCGGGGAGCTGTTTTTT. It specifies CASSSWTGTNTGELFF.

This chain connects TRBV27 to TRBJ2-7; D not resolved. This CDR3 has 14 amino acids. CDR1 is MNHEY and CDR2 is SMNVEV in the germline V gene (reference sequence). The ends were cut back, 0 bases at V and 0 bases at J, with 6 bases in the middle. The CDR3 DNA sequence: TGTGCCAGCAGTTTATCCCCCGGCTCCTACGAGCAGTACTTC. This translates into CASSLSPGSYEQYF.

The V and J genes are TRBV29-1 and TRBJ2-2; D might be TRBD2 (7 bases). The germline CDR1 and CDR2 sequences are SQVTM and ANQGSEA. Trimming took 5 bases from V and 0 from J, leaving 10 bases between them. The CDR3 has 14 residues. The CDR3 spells CSVSRGPNTGELFF. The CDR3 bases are TGCAGCGTTTCGCGGGGGCCGAACACCGGGGAGCTGTTTTTT.

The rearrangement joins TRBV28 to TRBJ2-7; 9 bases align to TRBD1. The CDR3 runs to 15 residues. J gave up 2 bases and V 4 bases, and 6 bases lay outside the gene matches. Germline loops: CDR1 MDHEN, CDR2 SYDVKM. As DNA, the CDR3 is TGTGCCAGCAGTTCCGGGACAGGGAGTCCCTACGAGCAGTACTTC. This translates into CASSSGTGSPYEQYF.

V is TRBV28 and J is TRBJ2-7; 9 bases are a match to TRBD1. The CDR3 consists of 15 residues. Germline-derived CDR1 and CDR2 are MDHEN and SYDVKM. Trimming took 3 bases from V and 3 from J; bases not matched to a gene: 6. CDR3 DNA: TGTGCCAGCAGTTTTTTAACAGGGGGCGTCTACGAGCAGTACTTC. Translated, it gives CASSFLTGGVYEQYF.

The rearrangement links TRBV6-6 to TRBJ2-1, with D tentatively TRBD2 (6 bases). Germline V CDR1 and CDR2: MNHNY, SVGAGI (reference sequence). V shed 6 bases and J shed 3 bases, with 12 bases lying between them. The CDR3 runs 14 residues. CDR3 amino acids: CASRRLESYNEQFF. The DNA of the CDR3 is TGTGCCAGCAGGAGACTAGAAAGCTACAATGAGCAGTTCTTC.

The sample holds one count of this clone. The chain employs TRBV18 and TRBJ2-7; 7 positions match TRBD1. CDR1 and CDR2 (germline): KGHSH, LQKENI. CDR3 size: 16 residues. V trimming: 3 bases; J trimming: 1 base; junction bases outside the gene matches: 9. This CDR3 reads CASSPRTGPYSYEQYF. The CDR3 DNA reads TGTGCCAGCTCACCTCGGACAGGACCCTATTCCTACGAGCAGTACTTC. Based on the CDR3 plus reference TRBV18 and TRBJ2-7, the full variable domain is NAGVMQNPRHLVRRRGQEARLRCSPMKGHSHVYWYRQLPEEGLKFMVYLQKENIIDESGMPKERFSAEFPKEGPSILRIQQVVRGDSAAYFCASSPRTGPYSYEQYFGPGTRLTVT.